This record covers a single T cell receptor beta chain. Unmatched junction bases numbered 2, after V lost 5 bases and J lost 3 bases. CDR3 length: 15 residues. In germline, CDR1 is SEHNR, CDR2 FQNEAQ (reference sequence). This specimen belongs to a study of blood T cell repertoires in COVID-19. TCRdb keeps only in-frame clones here, not all; method: immunoSEQ multiplex PCR. The data show nearly 100,000 clones, just under 85% seen once. The TCR was taken from a man between 65 and 85 years old with acute or convalescent COVID-19. Sequencing was done on a sample of peripheral blood. V is TRBV7-9 and J is TRBJ2-1, with 12 nucleotides matching TRBD2. Here the CDR3 reads CASSELAGGYNEQFF. The CDR3 region has the DNA TGTGCCAGCAGCGAACTAGCGGGGGGCTACAATGAGCAGTTCTTC.